The 22 T cell receptor beta chains reported below all come from one sample, sequenced in a study of neurological immune-mediated disorders. TCRdb processed the 5' RACE reads anew with MiXCR; each CDR3 protein has one entry. The sample includes tens of thousands of distinct CDR3 sequences, around 3.8% seen only once; the top ten take around 2%. The sequenced material came from CD4+ T cells from blood. The source of these receptors is a woman between 40 and 55 years old with multiple sclerosis.

This clonotype was seen ten or more times. This chain connects TRBV10-3 to TRBJ2-7, with TRBD1 matching 9 bases. V shed 7 bases, J shed 7 bases, and the junction held 8 bases outside the gene matches. The V gene's germline CDR1 is ENHRY and CDR2 SYGVKD. The CDR3 is made up of 13 amino acids. This CDR3 is CAIKEQGAEEQYF. The CDR3 DNA follows: TGTGCCATCAAGGAACAGGGGGCGGAAGAGCAGTACTTC.

This clonotype was seen many times. The chain carries TRBV12-3 or TRBV12-4 and TRBJ1-2; D not resolved. The V gene lost 6 bases and the J gene lost 7 bases, with 12 bases spanning the gap. This CDR3 has 12 amino acids. The chain's CDR3 is CASSLYGVGYTF. CDR3 nucleotides: TGTGCCAGCAGCCTCTACGGCGTTGGCTACACCTTC.

The chain combines TRBV9 with TRBJ2-2, with 8 bases aligning to TRBD1. The V gene's germline CDR1 is SGDLS and CDR2 YYNGEE. This CDR3 spans 12 amino acids. The trim removed 0 bases at V and 12 bases at J, leaving 1 base unmatched. DNA for the CDR3: TGTGCCAGCAGCGTAGGACAGGGGAAGCTGTTTTTT. Amino acid sequence: CASSVGQGKLFF.

This clonotype was seen at least ten times. The V gene is TRBV29-1, the J gene TRBJ2-5; D ambiguous. The CDR3 has 12 amino acids. The V and J ends lost 7 bases and 4 bases respectively, with 13 bases between them. CDR1 and CDR2 (germline): SQVTM, ANQGSEA. The CDR3 spells CSAPRDGETQYF. The CDR3 bases are TGCAGCGCCCCCAGAGATGGAGAGACCCAGTACTTC.

This clonotype was seen at least ten times. The V and J genes are TRBV20-1 and TRBJ2-7; D uncertain. This CDR3 has 12 residues. The V end was cut by 3 bases, the J end by 0 bases, with 6 bases between. Germline V gene sequence: CDR1 DFQATT, CDR2 SNEGSKA (reference sequence). Written as DNA, the CDR3 is TGCAGTGCTAGTACCGTCTCCTACGAGCAGTACTTC. Translating gives CSASTVSYEQYF.

The table lists this clonotype with many counts. This chain connects TRBV2 to TRBJ1-1; 7 nucleotides line up with TRBD1. This CDR3 comprises 14 residues. V lost 1 base to trimming and J lost 4 bases; unmatched junction nucleotides: 3. Germline assignment: CDR1 SNHLY and CDR2 FYNNEI. CDR3 sequence (DNA): TGTGCCAGCAGTGAAGAGTCAGGGGGCACTGAAGCTTTCTTT. The encoded protein is CASSEESGGTEAFF.

This clonotype occurred many times. This chain joins TRBV18 and TRBJ2-1, with 9 bases identical to TRBD1. The CDR3 totals 14 residues. The V gene's germline CDR1 is KGHSH and CDR2 LQKENI. V shed 4 bases and J 7 bases; nucleotides not matched to a gene: 5. CDR3 amino acids: CASSLRDRVNEQFF. CDR3 nucleotides: TGTGCCAGCTCACTCCGGGACAGGGTTAATGAGCAGTTCTTC.

This clonotype was observed a handful of times. In nucleotides, the CDR3 is TGTGCCAGCAGTTTCATGGGGAATCTTAATGAAAAACTGTTTTTT. Translating gives CASSFMGNLNEKLFF. The genes are TRBV27 and TRBJ1-4; D remains unclear. The ends were cut back, 3 bases at V and 4 bases at J, with 12 bases in the middle. This CDR3 is 15 amino acids long. Germline V lookup: CDR1 MNHEY, CDR2 SMNVEV (reference sequence). Drawing the rest from reference TRBV27 and TRBJ1-4, the complete variable domain is EAQVTQNPRYLITVTGKKLTVTCSQNMNHEYMSWYRQDPGLGLRQIYYSMNVEVTDKGDVPEGYKVSRKEKRNFPLILESPSPNQTSLYFCASSFMGNLNEKLFFGSGTQLSVL.

This clonotype appeared many times. The rearrangement links TRBV7-2 to TRBJ2-2; the D is unclear. This CDR3 spans 14 amino acids. Germline V gene lookup returns CDR1 SGHTA and CDR2 FQGNSA. V was shortened by 2 bases and J by 1 base, with 5 bases between the two germline ends. The CDR3 nucleotides are TGTGCCAGCAGCTTACGACAGAACACCGGGGAGCTGTTTTTT. Protein: CASSLRQNTGELFF. The full variable domain, with the rest looked up from reference TRBV7-2 and TRBJ2-2, is GAGVSQSPSNKVTEKGKDVELRCDPISGHTALYWYRQSLGQGLEFLIYFQGNSAPDKSGLPSDRFSAERTGGSVSTLTIQRTQQEDSAVYLCASSLRQNTGELFFGEGSRLTVL.

This clonotype was seen many times. CDR3 region: CSAFTPGTTYEQFF. The CDR3 coding sequence is TGCAGTGCTTTTACCCCCGGGACTACCTATGAGCAGTTCTTC. The genes are TRBV20-1 and TRBJ2-1; TRBD2 aligns across 7 bases. This CDR3 comprises 14 residues. Germline-derived CDR1 and CDR2 are DFQATT and SNEGSKA (reference sequence). With V trimmed by 5 bases and J by 8 bases, 12 bases remained unmatched.

This clonotype appeared many times. The chain is built from TRBV12-3 or TRBV12-4 and TRBJ1-1, with D perhaps TRBD1 (5 bases). The V end was cut by 1 base, the J end by 4 bases, with 16 bases between. The CDR3 length is 16 residues. In nucleotides, the CDR3 is TGTGCCAGCAGTTTAGATGGGCGGGGGAGCGTCACTGAAGCTTTCTTT. As protein: CASSLDGRGSVTEAFF.

This clonotype has ten or more counts. This rearrangement joins TRBV5-1 to TRBJ1-2; D might be TRBD1 (5 bases). V dropped 3 bases and J dropped 7 bases, with 16 bases sitting between them. Germline CDR1 SGHRS, CDR2 YFSETQ. This CDR3 contains 14 residues. The CDR3 nucleotides read TGCGCCAGCAGCTCCACCCAGGGATTTCTTGGCTACACCTTC. Its protein product is CASSSTQGFLGYTF. Full variable domain (remainder filled in from reference TRBV5-1 and TRBJ1-2): KAGVTQTPRYLIKTRGQQVTLSCSPISGHRSVSWYQQTPGQGLQFLFEYFSETQRNKGNFPGRFSGRQFSNSRSEMNVSTLELGDSALYLCASSSTQGFLGYTFGSGTRLTVV.

This clonotype was found many times. This rearrangement joins TRBV3-1 to TRBJ1-1, with a possible D match to TRBD1 (6 bases). Per the germline V gene, CDR1 is LGHDT and CDR2 is YNNKEL (reference sequence). V lost 2 bases, J lost 7 bases, and 14 bases lay in between. The CDR3 sequence is 14 residues long. This CDR3 reads CASSQRAGTIEAFF. The CDR3 nucleotides are TGTGCCAGCAGCCAAAGGGCCGGGACAATTGAAGCTTTCTTT.

This clonotype was picked up many times. This chain uses TRBV5-1 with TRBJ2-3; tentative D call: TRBD2 (6 bases). This CDR3 spans 15 amino acids. The V and J ends lost 4 bases and 6 bases respectively, with 18 bases between them. The germline CDR1 and CDR2 sequences are SGHRS and YFSETQ. Written as DNA, the CDR3 is TGCGCCAGCAGCCCCGGGGACTCAGACGGGGATACGCAGTATTTT. It is translated as CASSPGDSDGDTQYF.

This clonotype was recorded at least ten times. Written as DNA, the CDR3 is TGTGCCATCACCCCCGACAGGGCAGGCTATGGCTACACCTTC. Protein product: CAITPDRAGYGYTF. This sequence joins TRBV10-3 and TRBJ1-2; TRBD1 matches 7 bases. This CDR3 has 14 residues. CDR1 is ENHRY and CDR2 is SYGVKD in the germline V gene. With V trimmed by 7 bases and J by 4 bases, 9 bases remained unmatched.

At least ten counts were recorded for this clonotype. The chain carries TRBV6-6 and TRBJ1-6, with D tentatively TRBD1 (5 bases). The CDR3 is made up of 14 amino acids. The germline V gene encodes CDR1 MNHNY and CDR2 SVGAGI (reference sequence). V was cut by 3 bases and J by 5 bases, with 8 bases left in between. CDR3 residues: CASSYWGDNSPLHF. CDR3 sequence (DNA): TGTGCCAGCAGTTATTGGGGGGATAATTCACCCCTCCACTTT.

This clonotype was found many times. In DNA form, the CDR3 reads TGTGCCAGCACCCCTTTAAGTGGGACACCGAACACCGGGGAGCTGTTTTTT. The encoded protein is CASTPLSGTPNTGELFF. The chain carries TRBV3-1 and TRBJ2-2; perhaps TRBD1 as D (6 bases). The CDR3 has 17 amino acids. Germline V gene data show CDR1 as LGHDT and CDR2 as YNNKEL (reference sequence). The V end lost 7 bases, the J end lost 0 bases, and 18 bases lay between the germline ends.

The table lists this clonotype with many counts. The chain couples TRBV5-1 to TRBJ2-7, with D possibly being TRBD2 (6 bases). CDR3 length: 17 residues. V was clipped by 7 bases and J by 1 base, with 24 bases between them. Per the germline V gene, CDR1 is SGHRS and CDR2 is YFSETQ. CDR3 sequence reads: CASSRSIGGYSSYEQYF. Here the CDR3 DNA reads TGCGCCAGCTCCCGTTCAATAGGAGGGTACTCTTCCTACGAGCAGTACTTC. Together with reference TRBV5-1 and TRBJ2-7, the CDR3 gives the full variable domain: KAGVTQTPRYLIKTRGQQVTLSCSPISGHRSVSWYQQTPGQGLQFLFEYFSETQRNKGNFPGRFSGRQFSNSRSEMNVSTLELGDSALYLCASSRSIGGYSSYEQYFGPGTRLTVT.

There are many counts of this clonotype. The genes are TRBV5-1 and TRBJ1-5; D is ambiguous. CDR3 size: 13 residues. The V end lost 4 bases, the J end lost 2 bases, and 7 bases lay between the germline ends. Germline V CDR1 and CDR2: SGHRS, YFSETQ. In DNA form, the CDR3 reads TGCGCCAGCAGCAGCGATGGCAATCAGCCCCAGCATTTT. Amino acids: CASSSDGNQPQHF.

This clonotype was found many times. The V call is TRBV24-1, the J call TRBJ1-4; TRBD1 is a possible D gene (5 bases). V was trimmed by 2 bases and J by 0 bases, leaving 9 bases between them. Per germline, CDR1 KGHDR and CDR2 SFDVKD. CDR3 size: 16 residues. CDR3 residues: CATSDSGPATNEKLFF. The DNA of the CDR3 is TGTGCCACCAGTGATTCAGGGCCTGCAACTAATGAAAAACTGTTTTTT.

This clonotype appeared a few times. V usage is TRBV7-3 and J usage is TRBJ2-6; D is undetermined. The CDR3 sequence is 16 residues long. CDR1 and CDR2 (germline): SGHTA, FQGTGA. Trimming shortened V by 5 bases and J by 4 bases, and 15 bases separated the two germline ends. The CDR3 DNA is TGTGCCAGCAGCCTTTGGCACAGTCCCGGGGCCAACGTCCTGACTTTC. Its protein is CASSLWHSPGANVLTF.

This clonotype was counted at least ten times. DNA of the CDR3: TGCGCCAGCAGCTTGGCAGGGGGCATGAACACCGGGGAGCTGTTTTTT. Its protein is CASSLAGGMNTGELFF. The chain recombines TRBV5-1 with TRBJ2-2; 8 nucleotides line up with TRBD1. CDR1 and CDR2 (germline): SGHRS, YFSETQ. Trimming removed 0 bases from V and 1 base from J; junction bases left unmatched: 2. The CDR3 sequence is 16 residues long.